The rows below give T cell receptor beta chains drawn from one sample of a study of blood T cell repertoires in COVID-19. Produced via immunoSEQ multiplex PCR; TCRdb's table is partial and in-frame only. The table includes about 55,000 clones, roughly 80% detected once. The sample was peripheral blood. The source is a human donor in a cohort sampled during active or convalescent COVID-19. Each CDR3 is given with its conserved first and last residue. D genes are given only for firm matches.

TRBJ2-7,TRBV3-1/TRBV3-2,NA,TGTGCCAGCAGCCCAGCCCCCGGGGACTTTTTATACGAGCAGTACTTC,CASSPAPGDFLYEQYF
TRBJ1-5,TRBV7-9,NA,TGTGCCAGCAGCTTAACTGGTCAGCCCCAGCATTTT,CASSLTGQPQHF
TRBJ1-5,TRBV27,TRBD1,TGTGCCAGCAGTTTATCGGCAGGGGGGACAAGCAATCAGCCCCAGCATTTT,CASSLSAGGTSNQPQHF
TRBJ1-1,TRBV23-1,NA,TGCGCCAGCAGTCAATCGTTTCCCCAGAAAGGGGAGAACACTGAAGCTTTCTTT,CASSQSFPQKGENTEAFF
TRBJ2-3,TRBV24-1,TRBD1,TGTGCCACCAGTGACCCCGGGACAGGGGGCGCAGATACGCAGTATTTT,CATSDPGTGGADTQYF
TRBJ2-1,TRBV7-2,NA,TGTGCCAGCAGCCAAAATGTCAATGAGCAGTTCTTC,CASSQNVNEQFF
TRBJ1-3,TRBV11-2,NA,TGTGCCAGCAGCTTAGTTTTCCGTGGAAACACCATATATTTT,CASSLVFRGNTIYF
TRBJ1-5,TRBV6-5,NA,TGTGCCAGCAGTCGAACAGGCCCTAGCAATCAGCCCCAGCATTTT,CASSRTGPSNQPQHF
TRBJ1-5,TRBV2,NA,TGTGCCAGCCTGCGGGACGGGGATTTGCCCCAGCATTTT,CASLRDGDLPQHF
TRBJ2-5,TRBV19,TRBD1,TGTGCCAGTAGTATACAGGGACAGAATCAAGAGACCCAGTACTTC,CASSIQGQNQETQYF
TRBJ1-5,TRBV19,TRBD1,TGTGCCAGTCGGGACAGGGGTGATCAGCCCCAGCATTTT,CASRDRGDQPQHF
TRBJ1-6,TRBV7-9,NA,TGTGCCAGCAGCTTAGAGGACAGCTTGAATTCACCCCTCCACTTT,CASSLEDSLNSPLHF
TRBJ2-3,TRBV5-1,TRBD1,TGCGCCAGCAGCAGAACGGGACAGGCCTCTAGCACAGATACGCAGTATTTT,CASSRTGQASSTDTQYF